Each of the 29 T cell receptor beta chains below was sequenced from the same sample in a study of blood T cell repertoires in COVID-19. The method was immunoSEQ multiplex PCR; TCRdb's version includes in-frame clones alone and lacks a portion of them. The sample yields about 170,000 clones, around 89% seen once. The source material was peripheral blood. The receptor set was obtained from a man in his sixties with acute or convalescent COVID-19.

The chain recombines TRBV10-2 with TRBJ2-1, with 8 positions matching TRBD2. This CDR3 is built from 13 residues. Losses at the gene ends were 10 bases for V and 6 bases for J; bases not matched to a gene: 8. CDR1 and CDR2 from the germline V gene are WSHSY and SAAADI. CDR3 loop: CATGTSAGNEQFF. The DNA for the CDR3 is TGCGCCACTGGGACTAGTGCAGGCAATGAGCAGTTCTTC.

The rearrangement links TRBV27 to TRBJ1-5; D might be TRBD1 (5 bases). CDR3 length: 15 residues. Germline V gene data show CDR1 as MNHEY and CDR2 as SMNVEV (reference sequence). Trimming took off 5 bases at V and 5 bases at J, with 16 bases between the two ends. CDR3 DNA sequence: TGTGCCAGCAGTCCCTACGACGGGGGGGATCAGCCCCAGCATTTT. This gives the protein CASSPYDGGDQPQHF.

This sequence joins TRBV27 and TRBJ1-6; 7 nucleotides match TRBD1. Germline V gene sequence: CDR1 MNHEY, CDR2 SMNVEV (reference sequence). The CDR3 is 17 amino acids. J was trimmed by 7 bases and V by 7 bases; bases with no gene match: 16. In DNA, the CDR3 is TGTGCCAGCACCATCAGGGGCGACAGGGTGGAAAATTCACCCCTCCACTTT. As protein: CASTIRGDRVENSPLHF.

J is TRBJ2-2 and V is TRBV5-4; TRBD2 matches at 12 bases. Per germline, CDR1 SGHNT and CDR2 YYREEE (reference sequence). The V gene end was trimmed by 3 bases and the J gene end by 4 bases; junction bases not matched to a gene: 4. The CDR3 has 16 residues. The CDR3 sequence is CASSSGTSGLTGELFF. The CDR3 nucleotides are TGTGCCAGCAGCTCCGGGACTAGCGGGCTCACCGGGGAGCTGTTTTTT.

The V call is TRBV6-6, the J call TRBJ2-5; 14 nucleotides agree with TRBD2. There are 16 residues in the CDR3. The V gene end was trimmed by 5 bases and the J gene end by 2 bases; junction bases not matched to a gene: 4. Looked up from germline, CDR1 is MNHNY and CDR2 is SVGAGI (reference sequence). CDR3 in DNA: TGTGCCAGCAGTAAGGGACTAGCGGGGGAACAAGAGACCCAGTACTTC. It codes for CASSKGLAGEQETQYF.

This clone was detected ten times or more. This rearrangement joins TRBV6-6 to TRBJ2-1; D is undetermined. V lost 2 bases to trimming and J lost 1 base, with 6 bases between them. CDR1 and CDR2 from the germline V gene are MNHNY and SVGAGI (reference sequence). This CDR3 has 14 amino acids. The CDR3 DNA reads as TGTGCCAGCAGTTACGGCCCATCCTACAATGAGCAGTTCTTC. Amino acids: CASSYGPSYNEQFF.

The genes are TRBV2 and TRBJ1-5; TRBD1 is a possible D gene (6 bases). V shed 4 bases and J shed 6 bases, with 19 bases lying between them. Germline CDR1 is SNHLY and CDR2 is FYNNEI. The length of the CDR3 is 16 residues. CDR3 nucleotides: TGTGCCAGCAGTGGTCCAGGGGCTGAGGGGGTTCAGCCCCAGCATTTT. It is translated as CASSGPGAEGVQPQHF.

The CDR3 DNA sequence: TGTGCCTGGAGTCCTGGACAGGGGCACTATGGCTACACCTTC. It yields the protein CAWSPGQGHYGYTF. The chain joins TRBV30 to TRBJ1-2, with 9 bases lining up with TRBD1. The J segment lost 3 bases and the V segment lost 2 bases, leaving 4 bases of the junction unmatched. Germline CDR1 reads GTSNPN; CDR2 reads SVGIG (reference sequence). The CDR3 is 14 amino acids.

The rearrangement uses TRBV30 and TRBJ2-3, with D possibly matching TRBD1 (6 bases). The V end lost 1 base, the J end lost 3 bases, and 14 bases lay between the germline ends. Germline V gene data show CDR1 as GTSNPN and CDR2 as SVGIG (reference sequence). The CDR3 runs 15 residues. CDR3 sequence: CAWSEGQVQTDTQYF. The CDR3 DNA sequence: TGTGCCTGGAGTGAGGGACAAGTCCAAACAGATACGCAGTATTTT.

This chain's CDR3 is CASSLVGTGYGYTF. The CDR3 nucleotides read TGTGCCAGCAGCTTAGTGGGGACAGGCTATGGCTACACCTTC. This rearrangement joins TRBV11-2 to TRBJ1-2; TRBD1 matches 8 bases. Trimming took 1 base from V and 4 from J; bases not matched to a gene: 2. In germline, CDR1 is SGHAT, CDR2 FQNNGV. The CDR3 runs 14 residues. The whole variable domain, filled in from reference TRBV11-2 and TRBJ1-2, reads EAGVAQSPRYKIIEKRQSVAFWCNPISGHATLYWYQQILGQGPKLLIQFQNNGVVDDSQLPKDRFSAERLKGVDSTLKIQPAKLEDSAVYLCASSLVGTGYGYTFGSGTRLTVV.

V usage is TRBV7-2 and J usage is TRBJ1-2; tentative D call: TRBD1 (6 bases). CDR3 length equals 12 residues. With 2 bases removed from V and 14 bases from J, the gap between germline ends came to 15 bases. Germline V gene lookup returns CDR1 SGHTA and CDR2 FQGNSA. For the CDR3, the DNA is TGTGCCAGCAGCTTAAAAGTTGCGGGGGCGACCTTC. Translating gives CASSLKVAGATF.

A remark on this clone: The same CDR3 is also encoded by other DNA sequences in this sample. V usage is TRBV6-6 and J usage is TRBJ2-1; 8 bases are shared with TRBD2. Trimming at V came to 7 bases and at J to 1 base, leaving 3 bases not matched to a gene. Germline assignment: CDR1 MNHNY and CDR2 SVGAGI (reference sequence). This CDR3 is built from 14 residues. The CDR3 DNA reads TGTGCCAGCAAAGCGGGAGAATCCTACAATGAGCAGTTCTTC. This sequence encodes CASKAGESYNEQFF.

V usage is TRBV10-3 and J usage is TRBJ2-3, with 10 positions matching TRBD1. CDR3 length: 15 amino acids. The trim removed 4 bases at V and 6 bases at J, leaving 7 bases unmatched. Germline V CDR1 and CDR2: ENHRY, SYGVKD. CDR3 bases: TGTGCCATCAGTGTAGGGACAGGGGCGAGGGATACGCAGTATTTT. Residues: CAISVGTGARDTQYF.

This rearrangement joins TRBV6-5 to TRBJ2-7; TRBD1 aligns across 7 bases. Germline trimming cut 5 bases from V and 2 bases from J; bases unmatched to any gene: 3. The CDR3 is 13 residues long. In germline, CDR1 is MNHEY, CDR2 SVGAGI. This CDR3 reads CASSRDSAYEQYF. The CDR3 nucleotides read TGTGCCAGCAGTCGGGACAGCGCCTACGAGCAGTACTTC.

The chain recombines TRBV2 with TRBJ1-1; TRBD1 might be the D (5 bases). The CDR3 totals 13 residues. Germline-derived CDR1 and CDR2 are SNHLY and FYNNEI. Deletions cut 1 base from V and 7 bases from J, with 10 bases between. In DNA, the CDR3 is TGTGCCAGCAGTGAAGAGGACACGGATGAAGCTTTCTTT. Its translation is CASSEEDTDEAFF.

This chain connects TRBV4-1 to TRBJ1-6; weak D call: TRBD1 (5 bases). The CDR3 is 14 amino acids. The V gene's germline CDR1 is MGHRA and CDR2 YSYEKL. Trimming cost V 0 bases and J 10 bases, with 10 bases left between them. CDR3 bases: TGCGCCAGCAGCCAAGAGGAGGGGAGGTCACCCCTCCACTTT. It encodes CASSQEEGRSPLHF.

J is TRBJ1-5 and V is TRBV19; D ambiguous. With 10 bases removed from V and 0 bases from J, the gap between germline ends came to 13 bases. Germline CDR1 and CDR2: LNHDA and SQIVND (reference sequence). The CDR3 length is 14 residues. The CDR3: CATVSGDSNQPQHF. The CDR3 DNA sequence: TGTGCCACCGTCTCGGGTGATAGCAATCAGCCCCAGCATTTT.

CDR3 nucleotide sequence: TGTGCCAGCAGCTTGGGTACGGTCGAGAACACTGAAGCTTTCTTT. Its protein is CASSLGTVENTEAFF. The chain couples TRBV5-4 to TRBJ1-1; D not resolved. The V end was cut by 0 bases, the J end by 1 base, with 10 bases between. The CDR3 sequence is 15 residues long. In germline, CDR1 is SGHNT, CDR2 YYREEE (reference sequence).

V is TRBV25-1 and J is TRBJ2-5; D is ambiguous. V was shortened by 7 bases and J by 1 base, with 10 bases between the two germline ends. Germline values: CDR1 MGHDK, CDR2 SYGVNS. This CDR3 is 13 amino acids long. The CDR3 nucleotides are TGTGCCAGCACCGGGTCAGTCCAAGAGACCCAGTACTTC. This gives the protein CASTGSVQETQYF.

The V and J genes are TRBV7-9 and TRBJ2-1, with 7 bases fitting TRBD1. CDR3 size: 13 residues. CDR1 SEHNR and CDR2 FQNEAQ come from the germline V gene (reference sequence). J lost 6 bases, V lost 1 base, and 0 bases had no gene match. CDR3 in DNA: TGTGCCAGCAGCTTAGGGACAGGCAATGAGCAGTTCTTC. This sequence encodes CASSLGTGNEQFF.

CDR3: CASSQAYRVCVYSNQPQHF. CDR3 nucleotides: TGTGCCAGCAGCCAAGCATACAGGGTTTGTGTTTATAGCAATCAGCCCCAGCATTTT. The rearrangement uses TRBV3-1 (or the pseudogene TRBV3-2) and TRBJ1-5; D possibly corresponds to TRBD1 (6 bases). Trimming took off 1 base at V and 0 bases at J, with 19 bases between the two ends. This CDR3 contains 19 residues. Germline lookup yields CDR1 LGHDT and CDR2 YNNKEL (reference sequence).

A word on this clone: Distinct nucleotide sequences in the sample also encode this CDR3. This chain uses TRBV11-3 with TRBJ1-1; D remains ambiguous. The CDR3 length is 13 residues. Trimming pared 4 bases from V and 2 bases from J, leaving 8 bases between. Germline V gene data show CDR1 as SGHNT and CDR2 as YENEEA. As DNA, the CDR3 is TGTGCCAGCAGCTCGGCAGGAAACACTGAAGCTTTCTTT. Encoded protein: CASSSAGNTEAFF. The whole variable domain, filled in from reference TRBV11-3 and TRBJ1-1, reads EAGVVQSPRYKIIEKKQPVAFWCNPISGHNTLYWYLQNLGQGPELLIRYENEEAVDDSQLPKDRFSAERLKGVDSTLKIQPAELGDSAVYLCASSSAGNTEAFFGQGTRLTVV.

This clone was seen just once. V usage is TRBV5-6 and J usage is TRBJ2-4; 10 positions agree with TRBD1. The trim removed 2 bases at V and 9 bases at J, leaving 5 bases unmatched. This CDR3 spans 14 amino acids. The germline V gene has CDR1 SGHDT and CDR2 YYEEEE. The CDR3, as DNA: TGTGCCAGCAGCTTCGGACAGGGGGACGGCATTCAGTACTTC. The encoded protein is CASSFGQGDGIQYF.

The rearrangement links TRBV29-1 to TRBJ1-2; maybe TRBD1 (6 bases). Germline V gene sequence: CDR1 SQVTM, CDR2 ANQGSEA. CDR3 size: 14 residues. Trimming shortened V by 8 bases and J by 7 bases, and 23 bases separated the two germline ends. CDR3 region: CSLWGGQGTFGYTF. CDR3 DNA: TGCAGCCTTTGGGGGGGCCAGGGGACATTTGGCTACACCTTC.

A single count supports this clone. The V call is TRBV6-4, the J call TRBJ2-3; TRBD1 matches 8 bases. The trim removed 6 bases at V and 6 bases at J, leaving 5 bases unmatched. The germline V gene has CDR1 MRHNA and CDR2 SNTAGT. This CDR3 region has 13 residues. In DNA, the CDR3 is TGTGCCAGCAGCCTTCGGACAGGGGATACGCAGTATTTT. This encodes CASSLRTGDTQYF.

This rearrangement joins TRBV10-3 to TRBJ1-1; 7 bases agree with TRBD1. This CDR3 is built from 12 residues. Germline V gene sequence: CDR1 ENHRY, CDR2 SYGVKD. The ends lost 0 bases at V and 9 bases at J; junction bases unmatched: 1. The CDR3 DNA reads TGTGCCATCAGTGAGTCGACAGGGAAAGCTTTCTTT. This codes for CAISESTGKAFF.

The chain is built from TRBV10-3 and TRBJ2-5; the match to TRBD2 covers 14 bases. Germline V gene data show CDR1 as ENHRY and CDR2 as SYGVKD. After removal of 6 bases from V and 2 bases from J, the junction contained 5 bases not matched to a gene. The CDR3 totals 16 residues. CDR3 in amino acids: CAIRGTSGRGQETQYF. CDR3 nucleotide sequence: TGTGCCATCAGGGGGACTAGCGGGAGAGGTCAAGAGACCCAGTACTTC.

The chain joins TRBV5-1 to TRBJ1-1, with a possible D match to TRBD1 (5 bases). Germline V gene data show CDR1 as SGHRS and CDR2 as YFSETQ. The CDR3 length is 13 residues. V shed 6 bases and J shed 2 bases, with 11 bases lying between them. In DNA, the CDR3 is TGCGCCAGCACTTTGGGGGGAAACACTGAAGCTTTCTTT. Amino acids: CASTLGGNTEAFF.

The chain has TRBV5-1 and TRBJ1-1, with D tentatively TRBD1 (6 bases). The germline V gene encodes CDR1 SGHRS and CDR2 YFSETQ. This CDR3 comprises 14 residues. V lost 2 bases to trimming and J lost 2 bases, with 10 bases between them. In DNA, the CDR3 is TGCGCCAGCAGCTTACCCAGGGGCAACACTGAAGCTTTCTTT. This translates into CASSLPRGNTEAFF. The variable domain in full, with the rest retrieved from reference TRBV5-1 and TRBJ1-1, is KAGVTQTPRYLIKTRGQQVTLSCSPISGHRSVSWYQQTPGQGLQFLFEYFSETQRNKGNFPGRFSGRQFSNSRSEMNVSTLELGDSALYLCASSLPRGNTEAFFGQGTRLTVV.